This TCR beta chain was sequenced for a study of T cell responses to AZD1222 COVID-19 vaccine. Study-level results: Among spike-specific TCRs, nearly half reportedly target unmutated variant regions. Sampling captured repertoires only after the peak T cell response. Recipients of two AZD1222 doses showed rising Spike-specific TCR breadth and depth. The donors showed a predominance of white British ancestry and of females, with possible underestimation of clonal diversity.

The method was immunoSEQ multiplex PCR; TCRdb's version includes in-frame clones alone and lacks a portion of them. The sample includes 150,000 to 200,000 clones, roughly 93% of them seen just once. Details on this clone: What it recognizes is unknown.

Germline V gene lookup returns CDR1 SNHLY and CDR2 FYNNEI. V was trimmed by 8 bases and J by 3 bases, leaving 13 bases between them. The CDR3 is 14 residues long. The TCR originated in an adult in good health. This specimen was peripheral blood, taken on day 0 of AZD1222 vaccination. The chain carries TRBV2 and TRBJ2-2; D ambiguous. Here the CDR3 DNA reads TGTGCCAGCGGGTTAGTAATCGACACCGGGGAGCTGTTTTTT. It specifies CASGLVIDTGELFF.